This TCR beta chain emerged from a study of early stage breast cancer tumors (dated by TCRdb to about 2017). Context from the whole study: Of the roughly 17 invasive breast tumors, 12 to 13 were found to be estrogen receptor-positive, progesterone receptor-positive and HER2-negative. Of the approximately 12 ER+/PR+/HER2- tumors, eight were classified as invasive ductal carcinomas and four as invasive lobular carcinomas. The average read coverage per sample was roughly 9.5-fold. The samples as a whole yielded 2 million to 3 million detected templates, corresponding to about 1 million unique clonotypes.

In its sample, this clone was seen a few times. There is no known antigen for this receptor. Base quality data are lacking; no much larger clone is found one base away. The full study reports these points: Roughly 2.5-fold higher T cell density and higher clonality were observed in tumors than in adjacent normal breast tissue. Enriched TCRB sequences shared across patients were mostly commonly generated sequences, unlikely to play an important role in the tumor microenvironment. Greater similarity was observed between blood and normal breast repertoires than between blood and tumor repertoires, and tumor was distinguished from normal in about 90% of the 16 patients when each tissue was compared with blood. Sequencing bulk genomic DNA from unsorted cells could not capture chain pairing or functional markers like CD4, CD8 and FOXP3. Because the cohort was small, analysis by tumor subtype was not possible.

Two independent genomic DNA replicates were amplified for each sample, with approximately 0.5 ug used for blood and about 1.5 ug for tumor or normal breast. TCRB sequencing of genomic DNA was carried out with the ImmunoSeq Intro kit according to the manufacturer's instructions. Multiplex PCR was run for 31 cycles using proprietary primers and spike-in control sequences for absolute quantification. Single-end 150-bp reads were used to sequence an 87-bp fragment spanning the CDR3 and the flanking V and J genes. Seven samples, with two replicates for each sample, were multiplexed per lane of an Illumina MiSeq using version 3.0 chemistry. As for the original processing: The vendor's proprietary pipeline processed the raw data and merged both replicates into a single result for each sample. To define clonotypes, the study grouped productive rearrangements that shared the V-gene family, CDR3 amino acid sequence and J-gene segment. Clonality was calculated as 1 minus the normalized Shannon entropy (Pielou evenness) of TCRB abundances. To estimate T cell density, the total number of templates was divided by the input cell count, which was inferred from how much DNA went in. Recon with default parameters was used to estimate total repertoire diversity and clonality. A clonotype was considered tumor-enriched if its abundance in tumor exceeded 0.1% and was at least 32-fold higher than its abundance in normal breast. The table comes from immuneACCESS by way of TCRdb, which keeps in-frame sequences with V and J called. Part of the clones is missing from these tables; in studies checked, under half for an unresolved V gene and the rest for unknown reasons. V and J calls and clone size come straight from that table; D and trimming were deduced from the DNA. The sample includes about 50,000 clones, with 60% to 85% observed a single time. Less than 4% of the sample is held by the ten biggest clonotypes.

Trimming removed 1 base from V and 7 bases from J; the gene matches leave 6 bases unexplained. CDR3 length: 15 amino acids, cysteine to phenylalanine. Only CDR3 DNA remains: 45 bases, in frame from the first base. Reading the germline V gene gives CDR1 SNHLY and CDR2 FYNNEI. The study profiled bulk TCR beta-chain repertoires in matched peripheral blood, tumor and adjacent normal breast tissue taken from about 15 patients with early-stage breast cancer. Before surgery, whole blood (about 4.5-10 mL) was collected into EDTA tubes and processed within 2 hours. Ficoll-Paque centrifugation in SepMate-50 tubes was used to isolate peripheral blood mononuclear cells. PBMCs were cryopreserved in aliquots of about 2 to 4 million cells in 90% FBS with about 10% DMSO and kept in liquid nitrogen. The Qiagen AllPrep DNA/RNA Mini kit was used to extract genomic DNA.

This sequence was found in a person aged 25-39 years with breast cancer. Sequenced input: blood. The chain couples TRBV2 to TRBJ2-1; 8 central nucleotides agree with TRBD1. The DNA is as follows: TGTGCCAGCAGTGAAGGGCAGGGGGCGCTGAATGAGCAGTTCTTC. Its translation is CASSEGQGALNEQFF.